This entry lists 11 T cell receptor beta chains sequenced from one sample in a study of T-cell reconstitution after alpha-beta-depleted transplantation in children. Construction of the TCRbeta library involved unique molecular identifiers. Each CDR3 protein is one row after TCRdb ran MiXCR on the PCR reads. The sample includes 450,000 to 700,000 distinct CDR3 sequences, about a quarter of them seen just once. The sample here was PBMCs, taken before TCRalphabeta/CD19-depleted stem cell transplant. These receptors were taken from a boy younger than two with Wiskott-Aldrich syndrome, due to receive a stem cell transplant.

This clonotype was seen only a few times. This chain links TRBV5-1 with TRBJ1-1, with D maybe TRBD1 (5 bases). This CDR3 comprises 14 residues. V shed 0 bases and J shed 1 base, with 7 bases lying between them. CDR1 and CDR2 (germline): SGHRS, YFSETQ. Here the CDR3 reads CASSLGQSNTEAFF. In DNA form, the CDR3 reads TGCGCCAGCAGCTTGGGACAGTCGAACACTGAAGCTTTCTTT.

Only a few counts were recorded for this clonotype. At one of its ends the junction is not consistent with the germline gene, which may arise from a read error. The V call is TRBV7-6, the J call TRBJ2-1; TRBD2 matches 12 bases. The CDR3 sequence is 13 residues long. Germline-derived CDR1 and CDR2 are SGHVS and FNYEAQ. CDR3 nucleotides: TGTGCCAGCAGCTTAGAGACTAGCGGGAGTTTGATCTTC. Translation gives CASSLETSGSLIF.

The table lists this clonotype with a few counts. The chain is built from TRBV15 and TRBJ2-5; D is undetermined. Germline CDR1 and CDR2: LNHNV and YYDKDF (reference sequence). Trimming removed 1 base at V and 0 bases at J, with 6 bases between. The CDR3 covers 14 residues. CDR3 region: CATSRVGNQETQYF. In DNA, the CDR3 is TGTGCCACCAGCAGAGTTGGGAACCAAGAGACCCAGTACTTC.

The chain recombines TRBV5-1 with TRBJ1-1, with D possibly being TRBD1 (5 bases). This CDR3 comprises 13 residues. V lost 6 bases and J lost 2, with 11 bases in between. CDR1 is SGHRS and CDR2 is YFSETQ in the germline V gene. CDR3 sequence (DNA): TGCGCCAGCACCCTTGGACAAAACACTGAAGCTTTCTTT. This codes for CASTLGQNTEAFF.

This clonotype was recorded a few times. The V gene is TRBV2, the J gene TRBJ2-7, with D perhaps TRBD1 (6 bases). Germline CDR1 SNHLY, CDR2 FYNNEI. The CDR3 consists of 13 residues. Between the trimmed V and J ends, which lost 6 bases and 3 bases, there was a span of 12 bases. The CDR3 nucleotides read TGTGCCAGCAGGGACAGCGGATTCTACGAGCAGTACTTC. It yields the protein CASRDSGFYEQYF.

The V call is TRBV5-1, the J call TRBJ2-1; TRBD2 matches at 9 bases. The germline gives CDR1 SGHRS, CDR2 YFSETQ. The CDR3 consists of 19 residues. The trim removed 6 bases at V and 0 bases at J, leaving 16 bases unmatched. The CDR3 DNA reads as TGCGCCAGCACCTGGACACCGCCGGGTAGCGGGAGCTCCTACAATGAGCAGTTCTTC. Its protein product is CASTWTPPGSGSSYNEQFF.

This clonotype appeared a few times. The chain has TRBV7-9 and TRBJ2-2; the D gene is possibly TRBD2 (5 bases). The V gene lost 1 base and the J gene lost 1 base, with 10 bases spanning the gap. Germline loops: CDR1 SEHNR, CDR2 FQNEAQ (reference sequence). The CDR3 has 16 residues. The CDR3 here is CASSLDRGLNTGELFF. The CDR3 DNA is TGTGCCAGCAGCTTAGATCGGGGTCTGAACACCGGGGAGCTGTTTTTT.

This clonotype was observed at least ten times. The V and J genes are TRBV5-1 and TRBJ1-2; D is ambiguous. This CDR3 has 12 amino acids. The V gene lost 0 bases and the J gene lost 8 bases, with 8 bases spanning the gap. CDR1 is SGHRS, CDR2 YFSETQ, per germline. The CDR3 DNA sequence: TGCGCCAGCAGCTTGGGATCCGGCGGCTACACCTTC. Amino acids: CASSLGSGGYTF.

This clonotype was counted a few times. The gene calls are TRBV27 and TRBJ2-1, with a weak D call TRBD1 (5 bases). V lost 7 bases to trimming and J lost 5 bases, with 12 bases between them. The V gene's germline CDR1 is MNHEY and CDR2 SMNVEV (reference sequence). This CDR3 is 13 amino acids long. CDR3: CASKKVRDNEQFF. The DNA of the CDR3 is TGTGCCAGCAAGAAAGTCAGGGACAATGAGCAGTTCTTC.

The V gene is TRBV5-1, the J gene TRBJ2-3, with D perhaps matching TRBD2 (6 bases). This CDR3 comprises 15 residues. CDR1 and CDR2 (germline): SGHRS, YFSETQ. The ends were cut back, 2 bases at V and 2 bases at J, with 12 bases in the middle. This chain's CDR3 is CASSFASVSTDTQYF. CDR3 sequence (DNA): TGCGCCAGCAGCTTCGCTAGCGTTTCCACAGATACGCAGTATTTT.

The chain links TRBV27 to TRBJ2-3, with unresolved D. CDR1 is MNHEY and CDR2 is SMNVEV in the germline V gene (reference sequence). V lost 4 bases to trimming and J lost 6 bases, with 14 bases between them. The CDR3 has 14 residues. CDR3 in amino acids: CASSSAYLVDTQYF. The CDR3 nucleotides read TGTGCCAGCAGTTCGGCTTATCTAGTCGATACGCAGTATTTT.